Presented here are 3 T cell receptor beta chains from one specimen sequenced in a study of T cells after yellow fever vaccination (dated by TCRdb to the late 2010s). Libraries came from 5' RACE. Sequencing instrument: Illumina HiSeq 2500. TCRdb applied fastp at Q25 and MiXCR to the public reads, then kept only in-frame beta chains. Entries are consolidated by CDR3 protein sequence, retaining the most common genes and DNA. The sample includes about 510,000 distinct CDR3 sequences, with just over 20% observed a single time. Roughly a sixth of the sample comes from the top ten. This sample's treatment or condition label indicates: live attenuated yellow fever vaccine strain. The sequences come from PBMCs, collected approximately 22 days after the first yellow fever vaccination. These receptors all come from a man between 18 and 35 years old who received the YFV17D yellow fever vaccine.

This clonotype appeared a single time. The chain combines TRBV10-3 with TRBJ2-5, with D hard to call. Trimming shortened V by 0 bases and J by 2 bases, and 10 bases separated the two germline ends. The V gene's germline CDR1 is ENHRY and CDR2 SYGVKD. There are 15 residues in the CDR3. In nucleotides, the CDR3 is TGTGCCATCAGTGAGTCGGAGACAAATCAAGAGACCCAGTACTTC. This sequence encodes CAISESETNQETQYF.

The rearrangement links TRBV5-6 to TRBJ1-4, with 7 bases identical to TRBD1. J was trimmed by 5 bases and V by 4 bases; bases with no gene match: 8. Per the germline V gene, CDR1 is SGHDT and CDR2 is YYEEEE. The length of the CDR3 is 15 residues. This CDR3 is CASSPKGAGNEKLFF. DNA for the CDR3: TGTGCCAGCAGCCCCAAGGGGGCCGGGAATGAAAAACTGTTTTTT.

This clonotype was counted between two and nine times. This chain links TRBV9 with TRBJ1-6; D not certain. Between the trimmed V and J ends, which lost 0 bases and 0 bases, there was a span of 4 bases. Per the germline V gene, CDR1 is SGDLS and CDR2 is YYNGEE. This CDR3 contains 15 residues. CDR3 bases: TGTGCCAGCAGCGTAGGGAGCTCCTATAATTCACCCCTCCACTTT. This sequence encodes CASSVGSSYNSPLHF.